This TCR beta chain comes out of a study of identical twins. The germline gives CDR1 SGHRS, CDR2 YFSETQ. V lost 3 bases to trimming and J lost 5 bases; unmatched junction nucleotides: 5. CDR3 length: 16 amino acids. This clonotype was found many times. From the 5' RACE reads, TCRdb called clonotypes with MiXCR, one entry per CDR3 protein. The top ten hold roughly 1.6% of the sample, which has hundreds of thousands of distinct CDR3 sequences, under 8.5% seen once. These data also formed part of another study, on yellow fever vaccine responses in identical twins.

The chain links TRBV5-1 to TRBJ2-1; TRBD2 agrees at 13 bases. The TCR comes from a woman between 18 and 29 years old in good health. Material for sequencing was PBMCs. The CDR3 DNA reads TGCGCCAGCAGCTCACTAGCGGGAGGGGTACACAATGAGCAGTTCTTC. Translating it yields CASSSLAGGVHNEQFF.